The present entry profiles one T cell receptor beta chain with its context. The V gene's germline CDR1 is SGHRS and CDR2 YFSETQ. There are 12 residues in the CDR3. This entry comes from a study of monozygotic twins with inflammatory bowel disease. TCRdb reanalyzed the 5' RACE reads, giving one entry per CDR3 protein sequence and no DNA. The sample table includes hundreds of thousands of distinct CDR3 sequences. The clonotype originates from a human donor with ulcerative colitis or Crohn's disease, or a healthy co-twin of an affected twin (not recorded which). Sequencing was performed on blood. The V gene is TRBV5-1, the J gene TRBJ2-5; TCRdb gives TRBD1 as the D gene, but with no DNA this cannot be confirmed. The CDR3 sequence: CASSLQGETQYF.